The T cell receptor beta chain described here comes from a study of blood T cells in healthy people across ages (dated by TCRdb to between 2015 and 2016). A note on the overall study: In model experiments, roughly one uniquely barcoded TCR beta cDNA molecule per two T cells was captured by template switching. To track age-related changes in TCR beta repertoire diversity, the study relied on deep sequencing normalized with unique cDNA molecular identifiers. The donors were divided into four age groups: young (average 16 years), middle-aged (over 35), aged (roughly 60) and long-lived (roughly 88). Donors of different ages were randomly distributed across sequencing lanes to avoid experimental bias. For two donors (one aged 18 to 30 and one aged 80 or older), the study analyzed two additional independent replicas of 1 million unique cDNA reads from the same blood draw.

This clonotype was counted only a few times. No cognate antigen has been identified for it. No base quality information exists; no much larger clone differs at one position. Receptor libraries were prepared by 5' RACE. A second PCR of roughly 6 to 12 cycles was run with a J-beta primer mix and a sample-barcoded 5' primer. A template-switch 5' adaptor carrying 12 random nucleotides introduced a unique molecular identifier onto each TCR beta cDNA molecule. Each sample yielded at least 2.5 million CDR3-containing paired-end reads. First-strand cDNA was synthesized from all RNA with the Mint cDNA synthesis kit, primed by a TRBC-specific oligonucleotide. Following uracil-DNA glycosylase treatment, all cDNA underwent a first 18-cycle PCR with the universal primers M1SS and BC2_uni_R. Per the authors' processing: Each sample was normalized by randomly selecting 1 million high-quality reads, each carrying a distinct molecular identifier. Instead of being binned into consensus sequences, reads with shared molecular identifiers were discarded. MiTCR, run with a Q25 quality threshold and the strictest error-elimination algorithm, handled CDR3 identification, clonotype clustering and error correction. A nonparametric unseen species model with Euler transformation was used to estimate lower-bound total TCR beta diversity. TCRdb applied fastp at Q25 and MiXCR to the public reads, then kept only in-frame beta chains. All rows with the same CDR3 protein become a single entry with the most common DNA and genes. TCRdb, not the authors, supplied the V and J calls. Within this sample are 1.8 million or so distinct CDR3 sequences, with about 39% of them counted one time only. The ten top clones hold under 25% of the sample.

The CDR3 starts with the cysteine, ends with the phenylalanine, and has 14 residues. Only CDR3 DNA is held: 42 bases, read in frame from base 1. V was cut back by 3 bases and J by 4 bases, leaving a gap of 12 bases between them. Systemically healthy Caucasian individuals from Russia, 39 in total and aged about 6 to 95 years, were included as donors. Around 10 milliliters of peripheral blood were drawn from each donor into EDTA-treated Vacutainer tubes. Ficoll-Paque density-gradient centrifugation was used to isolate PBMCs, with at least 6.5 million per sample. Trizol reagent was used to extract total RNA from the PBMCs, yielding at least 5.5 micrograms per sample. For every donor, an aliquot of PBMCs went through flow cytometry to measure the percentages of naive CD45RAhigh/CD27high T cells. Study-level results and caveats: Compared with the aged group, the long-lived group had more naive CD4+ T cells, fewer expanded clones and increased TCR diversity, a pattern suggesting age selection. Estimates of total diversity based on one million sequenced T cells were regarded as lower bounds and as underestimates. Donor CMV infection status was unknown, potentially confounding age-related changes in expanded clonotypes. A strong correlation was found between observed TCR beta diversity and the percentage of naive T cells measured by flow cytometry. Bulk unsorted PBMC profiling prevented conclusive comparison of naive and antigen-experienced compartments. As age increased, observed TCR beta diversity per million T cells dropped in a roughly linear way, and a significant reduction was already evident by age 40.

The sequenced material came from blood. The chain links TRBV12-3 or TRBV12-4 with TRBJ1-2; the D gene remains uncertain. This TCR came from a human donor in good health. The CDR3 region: CASSFSDRVYGYTF. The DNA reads TGTGCCAGCAGTTTCTCGGACCGTGTCTATGGCTACACCTTC.